Shown below are 25 T cell receptor beta chains from a single sample sequenced in a study of shared clonotypes between healthy human individuals. Libraries were prepared by immunoSEQ multiplex PCR; TCRdb keeps only in-frame clonotypes and omits some of them. The sample holds nearly 500,000 clones, roughly four fifths seen once. Sequenced: PBMCs. The receptors come from a woman between 40 and 50 years old in good health. Some clones in this sample may be carry-over from other donors' samples.

This chain uses TRBV28 with TRBJ2-5; a possible D gene is TRBD1 (5 bases). V dropped 2 bases and J dropped 5 bases, with 12 bases sitting between them. Per the germline V gene, CDR1 is MDHEN and CDR2 is SYDVKM. The CDR3 is 14 residues long. DNA for the CDR3: TGTGCCAGCAGTTTAATCCAGGGTGGGGAGACCCAGTACTTC. Translation: CASSLIQGGETQYF.

This chain uses TRBV5-6 with TRBJ2-7; TRBD2 matches at 7 bases. Trimming cost V 4 bases and J 4 bases; bases outside gene matches: 2. Germline V gene data show CDR1 as SGHDT and CDR2 as YYEEEE. This CDR3 is built from 12 residues. CDR3 amino acids: CASSNSGYEQYF. CDR3 sequence (DNA): TGTGCCAGCAGCAATAGCGGGTACGAGCAGTACTTC.

The J gene is TRBJ2-3, the V gene TRBV7-9; perhaps TRBD2 as D (6 bases). Trimming shortened V by 5 bases and J by 9 bases, and 12 bases separated the two germline ends. The germline V gene encodes CDR1 SEHNR and CDR2 FQNEAQ (reference sequence). This CDR3 is built from 12 residues. CDR3 sequence: CASSRTTTTQYF. The CDR3 DNA sequence: TGTGCCAGCAGCCGGACTACAACGACGCAGTATTTT.

V usage is TRBV6-5 and J usage is TRBJ1-5; no clear D. Trimming shortened V by 0 bases and J by 5 bases, and 11 bases separated the two germline ends. Germline V gene sequence: CDR1 MNHEY, CDR2 SVGAGI. This CDR3 is built from 15 residues. CDR3 residues: CASSYSAKTDQPQHF. The CDR3 DNA is TGTGCCAGCAGTTACTCGGCGAAGACTGATCAGCCCCAGCATTTT.

This clone came up once. The rearrangement uses TRBV12-1 and TRBJ2-7; the table gives TRBD2 as D, unverified against the DNA. TRBV12-1 is noted as a pseudogene. There are 16 residues in the CDR3. The CDR3 reads CASSFKSGSVSYEQYF. The CDR3, as DNA: TGTGCCAGCAGCTTTAAAAGCGGGAGTGTCTCCTACGAGCAGTACTTC.

The chain employs TRBV6-9 and TRBJ1-1; D is unclear. V lost 7 bases and J 3 bases, leaving 9 bases between the germline ends. Germline V gene sequence: CDR1 MNHGY, CDR2 SVAAGI. This CDR3 comprises 12 residues. The CDR3 DNA reads TGTGCCAGCACCTTAAAGGACACTGAAGCTTTCTTT. This codes for CASTLKDTEAFF.

The V and J genes are TRBV7-8 and TRBJ2-1; D assignment may be TRBD1 or TRBD2 (5 bases each). The CDR3 is 13 residues long. Trimming shortened V by 4 bases and J by 5 bases, and 9 bases separated the two germline ends. The germline V gene has CDR1 SGHVS and CDR2 FQNEAQ. The CDR3 bases are TGTGCCAGCAGCTCCGGGACCCACAATGAGCAGTTCTTC. Its protein is CASSSGTHNEQFF. Full variable domain (rest looked up from reference TRBV7-8 and TRBJ2-1): GAGVSQSPRYKVAKRGQDVALRCDPISGHVSLFWYQQALGQGPEFLTYFQNEAQLDKSGLPSDRFFAERPEGSVSTLKIQRTQQEDSAVYLCASSSGTHNEQFFGPGTRLTVL.

This chain links TRBV5-4 with TRBJ1-1, with D hard to call. This CDR3 is 15 amino acids long. V lost 0 bases and J lost 1, with 10 bases in between. Per the germline V gene, CDR1 is SGHNT and CDR2 is YYREEE (reference sequence). This CDR3 is CASSLAGRSNTEAFF. The CDR3 nucleotides read TGTGCCAGCAGCTTGGCGGGCAGGTCGAACACTGAAGCTTTCTTT.

A remark on this clone: This clone may be a read error of a much larger clone one base away. No conserved phenylalanine or tryptophan is present at the end of the CDR3, so a read error is the likely explanation. The CDR3 loop reads CASSPRGGVSAFS. The DNA of the CDR3 is TGTGCCAGCTCACCAAGGGGCGGGGTTTCGGCTTTCTCT. The chain joins TRBV18 to TRBJ1-1; perhaps TRBD1 as D (5 bases). The germline CDR1 and CDR2 sequences are KGHSH and LQKENI. Trimming took off 2 bases at V and 11 bases at J, with 15 bases between the two ends. The CDR3 sequence is 13 residues long.

V and J are TRBV19 and TRBJ2-2; 9 nucleotides agree with TRBD1. This CDR3 is built from 16 residues. CDR1 is LNHDA, CDR2 SQIVND, per germline (reference sequence). The trim removed 7 bases at V and 5 bases at J, leaving 11 bases unmatched. This chain's CDR3 is CASKQPGQGRTGELFF. The CDR3 region has the DNA TGTGCCAGTAAGCAACCGGGACAGGGTCGTACCGGGGAGCTGTTTTTT.

This chain uses TRBV30 with TRBJ2-3, with 7 bases identical to TRBD2. Germline CDR1 and CDR2: GTSNPN and SVGIG (reference sequence). Unmatched junction bases numbered 5, after V lost 2 bases and J lost 3 bases. The CDR3 is made up of 14 amino acids. CDR3 coding DNA: TGTGCCTGGAGTTGGCAAGCGGGAACAGATACGCAGTATTTT. Translating it yields CAWSWQAGTDTQYF.

This chain links TRBV11-2 with TRBJ1-1, with a possible D match to TRBD1 (5 bases). This CDR3 is 16 amino acids long. CDR1 and CDR2 (germline): SGHAT, FQNNGV. Trimming cost V 4 bases and J 1 base, with 16 bases left between them. CDR3 nucleotides: TGTGCCAGCAGCTCTAGGGGACTACAGCCGAACACTGAAGCTTTCTTT. Protein product: CASSSRGLQPNTEAFF.

As concerns this clone: This may stem from a read error, because a much larger clone lies one nucleotide away. This chain joins TRBV5-1 and TRBJ1-1; 9 nucleotides line up with TRBD1. CDR3 length equals 14 residues. The V segment lost 4 bases and the J segment 7 bases; nucleotides outside the gene matches: 8. Germline CDR1 reads SGHRS; CDR2 reads YFSETQ. DNA for the CDR3: TGCGCCAGCAGCCCGGGGACAGGGAAAAGTGAAGCTTTCTTT. It yields the protein CASSPGTGKSEAFF. Complete variable domain (other parts from reference TRBV5-1 and TRBJ1-1): KAGVTQTPRYLIKTRGQQVTLSCSPISGHRSVSWYQQTPGQGLQFLFEYFSETQRNKGNFPGRFSGRQFSNSRSEMNVSTLELGDSALYLCASSPGTGKSEAFFGQGTRLTVV.

The rearrangement joins TRBV29-1 to TRBJ2-1, with 7 bases lining up with TRBD2. The CDR3 is 14 residues long. The germline gives CDR1 SQVTM, CDR2 ANQGSEA. V shed 1 base and J 5 bases; nucleotides not matched to a gene: 5. Here the CDR3 DNA reads TGCAGCGTTGAAGTGGCGGGAGAGAACAATGAGCAGTTCTTC. As protein: CSVEVAGENNEQFF.

The chain recombines TRBV2 with TRBJ1-4; a possible D gene is TRBD1 (6 bases). Trimming stripped 6 bases from V and 0 bases from J, with 17 bases between. Germline V gives CDR1 SNHLY, CDR2 FYNNEI. The CDR3 runs to 17 residues. CDR3: CASSPGVSGATNEKLFF. As DNA, the CDR3 is TGTGCCAGCAGCCCTGGCGTTTCAGGGGCAACTAATGAAAAACTGTTTTTT.

In regard to this clone: A read error may be the cause here, since a much bigger clone is one base away. The same CDR3 is also encoded by other DNA sequences in this sample. The rearrangement uses TRBV9 and TRBJ1-4; unclear D gene. CDR3 length: 15 residues. V gave up 0 bases and J gave up 5 bases, with 11 bases separating them. Germline V lookup: CDR1 SGDLS, CDR2 YYNGEE. CDR3 coding DNA: TGTGCCAGCAGCGTAGGTGGGCGTAGAAATGAAAAACTGTTTTTT. Translation: CASSVGGRRNEKLFF.

This chain joins TRBV5-1 and TRBJ2-3; D remains ambiguous. V was pared by 0 bases and J by 6 bases, with 11 bases between. Germline loops: CDR1 SGHRS, CDR2 YFSETQ. The CDR3 extends over 14 amino acids. CDR3 sequence reads: CASSLGPTPDTQYF. CDR3 nucleotides: TGCGCCAGCAGCTTGGGGCCCACACCGGATACGCAGTATTTT. Drawing the rest from reference TRBV5-1 and TRBJ2-3, the complete variable domain is KAGVTQTPRYLIKTRGQQVTLSCSPISGHRSVSWYQQTPGQGLQFLFEYFSETQRNKGNFPGRFSGRQFSNSRSEMNVSTLELGDSALYLCASSLGPTPDTQYFGPGTRLTVL.

In this sample, this clone turned up a few times. The genes are TRBV6-4 and TRBJ2-3; 9 bases are shared with TRBD2. The CDR3 has 15 residues. V was clipped by 10 bases and J by 4 bases; unmatched bases: 12. Germline CDR1 reads MRHNA; CDR2 reads SNTAGT. In DNA, the CDR3 is TGTGCCACCTCCCCCCGAGCGGGAGGTGCAGATACGCAGTATTTT. Translation: CATSPRAGGADTQYF.

In nucleotides, the CDR3 is TGTGCCAGCCGGCGACTAGCACTTAGCTACGAGCAGTACTTC. Encoded protein: CASRRLALSYEQYF. The chain recombines TRBV6-1 with TRBJ2-7; 7 bases match TRBD2. The CDR3 is 14 residues long. Per the germline V gene, CDR1 is MNHNS and CDR2 is SASEGT. The trim removed 8 bases at V and 3 bases at J, leaving 10 bases unmatched.

The chain recombines TRBV6-1 with TRBJ1-3; D is ambiguous. The V end was cut by 5 bases, the J end by 9 bases, with 11 bases between. The CDR3 has 12 amino acids. CDR1 is MNHNS, CDR2 SASEGT, per germline. The CDR3 coding sequence is TGTGCCAGCAGTTGGCTCGGCGGCACCATATATTTT. The encoded protein is CASSWLGGTIYF.

There are a few counts of this clone. The chain carries TRBV7-3 and TRBJ2-1; 9 nucleotides align to TRBD2. The CDR3 sequence is 13 residues long. Trimming removed 5 bases from V and 9 bases from J; junction bases left unmatched: 5. From germline, CDR1 is SGHTA and CDR2 FQGTGA. The CDR3 DNA sequence: TGTGCCAGCAGCCCCTCACTAGCGGGTGAGCAGTTCTTC. Its protein is CASSPSLAGEQFF.

The rearrangement joins TRBV19 to TRBJ2-7; D is tentatively TRBD1 or TRBD2 (5 bases each). V was pared by 3 bases and J by 1 base, with 7 bases between. The germline V gene encodes CDR1 LNHDA and CDR2 SQIVND (reference sequence). The CDR3 length is 13 residues. The CDR3 coding sequence is TGTGCCAGTAGTATGGGACGGTCCTACGAGCAGTACTTC. Its translation is CASSMGRSYEQYF.

Turning to this clone: The likely explanation is a read error, given a far larger clone one base away. The sample has other DNA sequences that encode this CDR3 too. The chain has TRBV29-1 and TRBJ2-3, with TRBD2 as a possible D gene (7 bases). V was pared by 2 bases and J by 6 bases, with 18 bases between. The CDR3 spans 15 residues. The germline gives CDR1 SQVTM, CDR2 ANQGSEA. The CDR3 loop reads CSVERGTGGSDTQYF. The CDR3 DNA sequence: TGCAGCGTTGAAAGGGGGACGGGGGGTTCGGATACGCAGTATTTT.

This chain links TRBV7-9 with TRBJ2-3; TRBD2 matches 9 bases. The CDR3 extends over 15 amino acids. V shed 5 bases and J 0 bases; nucleotides not matched to a gene: 3. In germline, CDR1 is SEHNR, CDR2 FQNEAQ (reference sequence). The CDR3: CASSGTSRSTDTQYF. DNA of the CDR3: TGTGCCAGCAGCGGGACTAGCAGAAGCACAGATACGCAGTATTTT.

The chain has TRBV5-1 and TRBJ2-2; D uncertain. This CDR3 contains 15 residues. Deletions cut 0 bases from V and 3 bases from J, with 9 bases between. Germline V gene sequence: CDR1 SGHRS, CDR2 YFSETQ. This chain's CDR3 is CASSLVISHTGELFF. The CDR3 nucleotides are TGCGCCAGCAGCTTGGTTATCAGTCACACCGGGGAGCTGTTTTTT.